This is a list of T cell receptor beta chains from one sample in a study of T cells in Graves' hyperthyroidism and ophthalmopathy. TCRdb processed the multiplex PCR reads anew with MiXCR; each CDR3 protein has one entry. The profile shows 130,000 to 150,000 distinct CDR3 sequences, approximately 24% of them singletons. The sample taken for sequencing was blood. The origin of the receptors is a woman aged 45-60 years with Graves' hyperthyroidism that later progressed to Graves' ophthalmopathy. Each CDR3 is given with its conserved first and last residue. D genes are given only for firm matches. Expanded clones are given a class, and other clones once, few, many or no size at all.

clone_size | j_call | d_call | v_call | cdr3_aa | cdr3_nt
few | TRBJ2-3 | TRBD1 | TRBV19 | CASSIGGQGVLHTDTQYF | TGTGCCAGTAGTATAGGGGGACAGGGGGTCCTCCACACAGATACGCAGTATTTT
- | TRBJ2-1 | TRBD1 | TRBV29-1 | CSGEDTGALYWGQFF | TGCAGCGGCGAGGATACAGGGGCGCTCTATTGGGGGCAGTTCTTC
many | TRBJ2-1 | TRBD2 | TRBV7-8 | CASSLQASGSLNEQFF | TGTGCCAGCAGCTTACAGGCTAGCGGGAGTTTAAATGAGCAGTTCTTC
- | TRBJ1-1 | - | TRBV5-8 | CASSSPQYEAFF | TGTGCCAGCAGCTCGCCACAGTATGAAGCTTTCTTT
- | TRBJ2-2 | - | TRBV28 | CASRGPGELFF | TGTGCCAGCAGGGGTCCCGGGGAGCTGTTTTTT
few | TRBJ1-2 | - | TRBV29-1 | CSVVRASGIYGYTF | TGCAGCGTTGTCAGAGCAAGCGGAATCTATGGCTACACCTTC
- | TRBJ1-6 | - | TRBV7-9 | CASSPTGGGNSPLHF | TGTGCCAGCAGCCCGACCGGAGGGGGTAATTCACCCCTCCACTTT
many | TRBJ2-7 | - | TRBV2 | CASLRAYEQYF | TGTGCCAGCCTCAGGGCCTACGAGCAGTACTTC
many | TRBJ2-5 | - | TRBV3-1 | CASSPEPRETQYF | TGTGCCAGCAGCCCAGAACCTAGGGAGACCCAGTACTTC
many | TRBJ1-1 | - | TRBV3-1 | CASSQVDKRAEAFF | TGTGCCAGCAGCCAAGTCGACAAACGGGCTGAAGCTTTCTTT